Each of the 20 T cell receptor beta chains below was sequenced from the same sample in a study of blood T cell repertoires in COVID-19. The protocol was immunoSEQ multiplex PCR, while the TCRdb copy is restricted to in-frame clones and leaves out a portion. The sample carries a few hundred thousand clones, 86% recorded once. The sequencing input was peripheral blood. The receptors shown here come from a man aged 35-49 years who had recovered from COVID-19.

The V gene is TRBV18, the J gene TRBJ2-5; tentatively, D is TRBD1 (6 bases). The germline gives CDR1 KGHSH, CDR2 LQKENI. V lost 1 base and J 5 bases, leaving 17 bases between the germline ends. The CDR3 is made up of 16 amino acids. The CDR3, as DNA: TGTGCCAGCTCACCACGTGGTAACAGGGTCGGTGAGACCCAGTACTTC. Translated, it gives CASSPRGNRVGETQYF.

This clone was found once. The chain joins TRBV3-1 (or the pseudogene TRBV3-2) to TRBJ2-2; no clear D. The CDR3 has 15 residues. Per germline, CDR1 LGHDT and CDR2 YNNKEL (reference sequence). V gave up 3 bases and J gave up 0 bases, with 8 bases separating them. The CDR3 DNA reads TGTGCCAGCAGCCAGAGCACGACGAACACCGGGGAGCTGTTTTTT. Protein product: CASSQSTTNTGELFF.

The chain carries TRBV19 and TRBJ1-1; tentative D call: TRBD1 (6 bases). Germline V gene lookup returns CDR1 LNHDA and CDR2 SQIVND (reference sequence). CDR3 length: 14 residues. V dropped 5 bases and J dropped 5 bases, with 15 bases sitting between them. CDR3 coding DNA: TGTGCCAGTAGTCCGGGACAAGGTTTTACTGAAGCTTTCTTT. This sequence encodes CASSPGQGFTEAFF. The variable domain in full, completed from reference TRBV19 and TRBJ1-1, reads DGGITQSPKYLFRKEGQNVTLSCEQNLNHDAMYWYRQDPGQGLRLIYYSQIVNDFQKGDIAEGYSVSREKKESFPLTVTSAQKNPTAFYLCASSPGQGFTEAFFGQGTRLTVV.

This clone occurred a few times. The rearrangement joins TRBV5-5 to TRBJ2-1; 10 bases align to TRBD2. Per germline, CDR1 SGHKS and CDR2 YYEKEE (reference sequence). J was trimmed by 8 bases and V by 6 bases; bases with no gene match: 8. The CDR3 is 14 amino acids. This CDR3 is CASTTSGTIDEQFF. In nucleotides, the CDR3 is TGTGCCAGCACCACTAGCGGGACGATCGATGAGCAGTTCTTC.

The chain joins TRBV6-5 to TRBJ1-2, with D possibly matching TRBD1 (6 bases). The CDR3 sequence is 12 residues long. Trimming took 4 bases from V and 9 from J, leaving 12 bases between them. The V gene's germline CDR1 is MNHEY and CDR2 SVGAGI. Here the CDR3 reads CASSFGQFSYTF. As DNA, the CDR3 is TGTGCCAGCAGTTTCGGACAGTTCAGCTACACCTTC.

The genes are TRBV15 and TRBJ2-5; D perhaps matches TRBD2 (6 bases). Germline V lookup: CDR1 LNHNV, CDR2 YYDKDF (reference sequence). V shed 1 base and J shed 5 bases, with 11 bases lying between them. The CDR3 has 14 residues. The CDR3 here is CATSRARREETQYF. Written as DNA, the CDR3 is TGTGCCACCAGCAGAGCGAGACGGGAGGAGACCCAGTACTTC.

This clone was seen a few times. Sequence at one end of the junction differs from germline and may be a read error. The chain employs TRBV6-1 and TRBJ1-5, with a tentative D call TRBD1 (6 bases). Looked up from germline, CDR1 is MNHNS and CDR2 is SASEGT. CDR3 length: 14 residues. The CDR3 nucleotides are TGTGCCAGCAGTCACGGCGGGGGCAACCAGCCCCAGCATTTT. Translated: CASSHGGGNQPQHF.

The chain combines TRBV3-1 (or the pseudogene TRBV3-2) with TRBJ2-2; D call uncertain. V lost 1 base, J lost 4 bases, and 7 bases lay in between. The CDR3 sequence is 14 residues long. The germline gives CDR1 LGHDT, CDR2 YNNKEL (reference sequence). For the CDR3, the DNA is TGTGCCAGCAGCCAAGCGTCAGTCACCGGGGAGCTGTTTTTT. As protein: CASSQASVTGELFF.

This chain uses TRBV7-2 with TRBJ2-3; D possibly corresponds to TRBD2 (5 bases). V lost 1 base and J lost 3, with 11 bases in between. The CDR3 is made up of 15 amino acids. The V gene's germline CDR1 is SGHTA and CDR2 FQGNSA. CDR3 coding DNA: TGTGCCAGCAGCTTAGAACGTAGCGCTACAGATACGCAGTATTTT. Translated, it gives CASSLERSATDTQYF.

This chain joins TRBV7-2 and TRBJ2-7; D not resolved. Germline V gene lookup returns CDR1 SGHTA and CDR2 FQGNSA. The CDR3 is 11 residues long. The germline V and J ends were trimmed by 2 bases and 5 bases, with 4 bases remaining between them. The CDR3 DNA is TGTGCCAGCAGCTTAAGCCACGAGCAGTACTTC. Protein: CASSLSHEQYF.

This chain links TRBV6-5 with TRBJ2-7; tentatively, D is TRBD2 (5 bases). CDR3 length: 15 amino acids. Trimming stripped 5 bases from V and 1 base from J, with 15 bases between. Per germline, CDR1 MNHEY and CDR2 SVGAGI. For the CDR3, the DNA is TGTGCCAGCAGTCCGGACTTCGACGGGTCCTACGAGCAGTACTTC. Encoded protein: CASSPDFDGSYEQYF.

The CDR3 spells CASSLEGGGAITSTDTQYF. The DNA for the CDR3 is TGTGCCAGCAGCTTAGAAGGCGGGGGGGCGATAACTAGCACAGATACGCAGTATTTT. This chain uses TRBV7-2 with TRBJ2-3, with 9 nucleotides matching TRBD2. Germline V CDR1 and CDR2: SGHTA, FQGNSA. CDR3 size: 19 residues. After removal of 1 base from V and 0 bases from J, the junction contained 11 bases not matched to a gene.

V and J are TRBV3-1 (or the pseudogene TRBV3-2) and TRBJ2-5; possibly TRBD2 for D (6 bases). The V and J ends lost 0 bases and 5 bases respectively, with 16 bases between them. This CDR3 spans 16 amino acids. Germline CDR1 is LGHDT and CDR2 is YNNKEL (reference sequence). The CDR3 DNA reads TGTGCCAGCAGCCAAGATGGGCGGGGCCGGCGGGAGACCCAGTACTTC. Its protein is CASSQDGRGRRETQYF.

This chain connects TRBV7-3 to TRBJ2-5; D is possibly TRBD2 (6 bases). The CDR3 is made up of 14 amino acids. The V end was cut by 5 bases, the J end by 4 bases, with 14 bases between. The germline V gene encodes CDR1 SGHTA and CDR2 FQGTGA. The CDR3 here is CASSPAGWGETQYF. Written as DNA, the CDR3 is TGTGCCAGCAGCCCCGCGGGATGGGGAGAGACCCAGTACTTC.

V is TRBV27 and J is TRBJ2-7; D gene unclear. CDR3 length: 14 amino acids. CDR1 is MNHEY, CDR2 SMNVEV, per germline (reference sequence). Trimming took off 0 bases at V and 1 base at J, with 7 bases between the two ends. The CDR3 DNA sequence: TGTGCCAGCAGTTTATCTCGGGTGTCCTACGAGCAGTACTTC. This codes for CASSLSRVSYEQYF.

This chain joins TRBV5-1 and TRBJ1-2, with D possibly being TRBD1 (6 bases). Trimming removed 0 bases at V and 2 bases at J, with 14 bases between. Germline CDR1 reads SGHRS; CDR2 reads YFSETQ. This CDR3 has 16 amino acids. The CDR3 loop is CASSLGQATGNYGYTF. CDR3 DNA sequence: TGCGCCAGCAGCTTGGGACAGGCGACTGGGAACTATGGCTACACCTTC.

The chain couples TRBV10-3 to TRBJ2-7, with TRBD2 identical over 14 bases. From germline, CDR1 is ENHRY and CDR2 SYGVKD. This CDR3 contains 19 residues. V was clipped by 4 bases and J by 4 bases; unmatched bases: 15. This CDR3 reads CAISVTGLAGEGVVYEQYF. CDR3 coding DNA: TGTGCCATCAGTGTAACGGGACTAGCGGGAGAGGGGGTGGTATACGAGCAGTACTTC.

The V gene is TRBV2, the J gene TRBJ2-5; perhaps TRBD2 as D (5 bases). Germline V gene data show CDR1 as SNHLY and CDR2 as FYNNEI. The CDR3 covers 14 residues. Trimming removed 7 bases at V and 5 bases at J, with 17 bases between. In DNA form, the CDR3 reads TGTGCCAGCAACGGGAATGGAATCGGGGAGACCCAGTACTTC. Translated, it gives CASNGNGIGETQYF.

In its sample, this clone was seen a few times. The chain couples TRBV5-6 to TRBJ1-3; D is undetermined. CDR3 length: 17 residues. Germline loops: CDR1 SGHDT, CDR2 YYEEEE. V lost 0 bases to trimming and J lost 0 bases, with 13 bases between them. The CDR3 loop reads CASSLAGSRRSGNTIYF. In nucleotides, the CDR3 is TGTGCCAGCAGCTTGGCAGGATCTCGCCGCTCTGGAAACACCATATATTTT.

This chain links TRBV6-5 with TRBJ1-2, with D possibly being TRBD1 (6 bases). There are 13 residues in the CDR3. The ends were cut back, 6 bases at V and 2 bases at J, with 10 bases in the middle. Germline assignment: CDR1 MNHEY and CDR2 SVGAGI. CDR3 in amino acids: CASRPTGNYGYTF. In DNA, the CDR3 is TGTGCCAGCAGACCAACAGGGAACTATGGCTACACCTTC.